This passage covers 20 T cell receptor beta chains from one sample sequenced in a study of control samples from healthy donors and cancer patients. Repertoires were generated with immunoSEQ multiplex PCR, while TCRdb's copy carries only in-frame clones and drops some. In the table there are 130,000 or so clones, about nine tenths of which are singletons. What was sequenced was PBMCs. The receptors come from a man in his fifties with head and neck cancer.

This chain links TRBV6-1 with TRBJ1-3; D unclear. With 2 bases removed from V and 1 base from J, the gap between germline ends came to 9 bases. CDR1 MNHNS and CDR2 SASEGT come from the germline V gene. This CDR3 region has 15 residues. Written as DNA, the CDR3 is TGTGCCAGCAGTGAAAGGTCCGGGTCTGGAAACACCATATATTTT. This translates into CASSERSGSGNTIYF.

The CDR3: CASSPQGGWDTQYF. The CDR3 nucleotides read TGTGCCAGCAGCCCCCAGGGGGGTTGGGATACGCAGTATTTT. The chain carries TRBV7-2 and TRBJ2-3; possibly TRBD1 for D (7 bases). The V gene lost 5 bases and the J gene lost 6 bases, with 15 bases spanning the gap. The length of the CDR3 is 14 residues. Germline assignment: CDR1 SGHTA and CDR2 FQGNSA.

The chain uses TRBV14 and TRBJ2-5; TRBD1 matches 8 bases. With 4 bases clipped from V and 5 bases from J, the junction kept 9 bases outside the gene matches. Germline lookup yields CDR1 SGHDN and CDR2 FVKESK. This CDR3 comprises 15 residues. CDR3 DNA: TGTGCCAGCAGCCTTGGACAGGGACTTGGGGAGACCCAGTACTTC. Protein product: CASSLGQGLGETQYF.

V and J are TRBV9 and TRBJ2-5; D not resolved. Trimming stripped 0 bases from V and 0 bases from J, with 6 bases between. There are 14 residues in the CDR3. CDR1 is SGDLS and CDR2 is YYNGEE in the germline V gene. The CDR3 DNA sequence: TGTGCCAGCAGCGTAGGGGGAAACCAAGAGACCCAGTACTTC. Translated, it gives CASSVGGNQETQYF.

The chain combines TRBV21-1 with TRBJ2-6; TRBD2 is taken as the D call from the table, unchecked against the DNA. TRBV21-1 is noted as a pseudogene. CDR3 size: 17 residues. The CDR3 DNA reads TGTGCCAGCAGCTACGGGGGGCGGGTGGCTGGGGCCAACGTCCTGACTTTC. Amino acid sequence: CASSYGGRVAGANVLTF.

This chain uses TRBV30 with TRBJ1-6, with D possibly being TRBD1 (6 bases). CDR3 length: 14 amino acids. Trimming removed 4 bases at V and 7 bases at J, with 14 bases between. Per the germline V gene, CDR1 is GTSNPN and CDR2 is SVGIG (reference sequence). The CDR3 nucleotides read TGTGCCTGGACTGGGGGGCCAGCCAATTCACCCCTCCACTTT. It codes for CAWTGGPANSPLHF.

V is TRBV6-2 or TRBV6-3 and J is TRBJ1-5; TRBD1 matches at 10 bases. CDR3 size: 17 residues. Germline CDR1 reads MNHEY; CDR2 reads SVGEGT. The V and J ends lost 2 bases and 1 base, in that order; junction bases with no gene match: 5. CDR3 residues: CASSYRDRGSSNQPQHF. CDR3 in DNA: TGTGCCAGCAGTTACAGGGACAGGGGTTCAAGCAATCAGCCCCAGCATTTT.

Only one count was recorded for this clone. This sequence joins TRBV7-8 and TRBJ1-2, with 9 bases that match TRBD1. Germline V CDR1 and CDR2: SGHVS, FQNEAQ. After removal of 4 bases from V and 7 bases from J, the junction contained 10 bases not matched to a gene. The CDR3 totals 15 residues. The CDR3 reads CASSSGTGILGGYTF. The DNA of the CDR3 is TGTGCCAGCAGCTCCGGGACAGGGATATTAGGTGGCTACACCTTC.

The rearrangement links TRBV7-2 to TRBJ2-7, with D possibly TRBD1 on 6 matching bases. CDR3 length: 14 residues. Trimming pared 1 base from V and 4 bases from J, leaving 11 bases between. Germline assignment: CDR1 SGHTA and CDR2 FQGNSA. This CDR3 reads CASSLGGRGYEQYF. DNA for the CDR3: TGTGCCAGCAGCTTAGGAGGCAGGGGTTACGAGCAGTACTTC.

The V and J genes are TRBV7-8 and TRBJ1-1, with 7 nucleotides matching TRBD1. CDR3 length equals 17 residues. Trimming took 0 bases from V and 5 from J; bases not matched to a gene: 12. Per germline, CDR1 SGHVS and CDR2 FQNEAQ. CDR3 sequence: CASSLADGPGGWTEAFF. CDR3 sequence (DNA): TGTGCCAGCAGCTTAGCGGACGGTCCAGGGGGTTGGACTGAAGCTTTCTTT. Combining the CDR3 with reference TRBV7-8 and TRBJ1-1 gives the whole variable domain GAGVSQSPRYKVAKRGQDVALRCDPISGHVSLFWYQQALGQGPEFLTYFQNEAQLDKSGLPSDRFFAERPEGSVSTLKIQRTQQEDSAVYLCASSLADGPGGWTEAFFGQGTRLTVV.

CDR3: CASSIMGTGTEAFF. The CDR3, as DNA: TGTGCCAGTAGTATCATGGGGACAGGCACTGAAGCTTTCTTT. The chain links TRBV19 to TRBJ1-1; TRBD1 matches at 8 bases. Per germline, CDR1 LNHDA and CDR2 SQIVND (reference sequence). CDR3 length: 14 residues. Trimming took 3 bases from V and 4 from J; bases not matched to a gene: 4. The full variable domain, its missing parts supplied by reference TRBV19 and TRBJ1-1, is DGGITQSPKYLFRKEGQNVTLSCEQNLNHDAMYWYRQDPGQGLRLIYYSQIVNDFQKGDIAEGYSVSREKKESFPLTVTSAQKNPTAFYLCASSIMGTGTEAFFGQGTRLTVV.

The genes are TRBV5-6 and TRBJ2-7; 9 nucleotides match TRBD1. Losses at the gene ends were 2 bases for V and 4 bases for J; bases not matched to a gene: 4. This CDR3 is built from 14 residues. Germline CDR1 SGHDT, CDR2 YYEEEE. The CDR3 bases are TGTGCCAGCAGCTTTGGGACAGGGCTTTACGAGCAGTACTTC. As protein: CASSFGTGLYEQYF.

This sequence joins TRBV19 and TRBJ2-5; 9 nucleotides agree with TRBD2. CDR1 and CDR2 (germline): LNHDA, SQIVND (reference sequence). The CDR3 totals 15 residues. V shed 4 bases, J shed 1 base, and the junction held 4 bases outside the gene matches. CDR3 sequence: CASSTSGVGQETQYF. The CDR3 coding sequence is TGTGCCAGTAGTACTAGCGGGGTAGGCCAAGAGACCCAGTACTTC.

The V gene is TRBV4-1, the J gene TRBJ1-1; D not resolved. This CDR3 is built from 13 residues. CDR1 and CDR2 from the germline V gene are MGHRA and YSYEKL. V gave up 1 base and J gave up 4 bases, with 7 bases separating them. Here the CDR3 reads CASSQVTTTEAFF. The DNA of the CDR3 is TGCGCCAGCAGCCAAGTGACGACCACTGAAGCTTTCTTT.

The CDR3 loop reads CASSSGGQSYNEQFF. The CDR3 nucleotides read TGCGCCAGCAGCTCGGGGGGCCAGTCCTACAATGAGCAGTTCTTC. The V call is TRBV5-1, the J call TRBJ2-1; perhaps TRBD2 as D (7 bases). This CDR3 contains 15 residues. The germline V gene has CDR1 SGHRS and CDR2 YFSETQ. Trimming left V 3 bases short and J 1 base short, with 11 bases between.

The chain employs TRBV7-9 and TRBJ2-4; D possibly corresponds to TRBD1 (6 bases). The CDR3 totals 14 residues. The germline V gene has CDR1 SEHNR and CDR2 FQNEAQ (reference sequence). The V end lost 2 bases, the J end lost 6 bases, and 11 bases lay between the germline ends. The CDR3 region is CASSLTSDRNIQYF. CDR3 coding DNA: TGTGCCAGCAGCTTAACGTCGGACAGAAACATTCAGTACTTC.

This chain uses TRBV5-1 with TRBJ2-6; D gene uncertain. Germline-derived CDR1 and CDR2 are SGHRS and YFSETQ. The CDR3 spans 14 residues. Deletions cut 3 bases from V and 0 bases from J, with 4 bases between. CDR3 loop: CASSWDSGANVLTF. The CDR3, as DNA: TGCGCCAGCAGCTGGGACTCTGGGGCCAACGTCCTGACTTTC. Filled out from reference TRBV5-1 and TRBJ2-6, the complete variable domain reads KAGVTQTPRYLIKTRGQQVTLSCSPISGHRSVSWYQQTPGQGLQFLFEYFSETQRNKGNFPGRFSGRQFSNSRSEMNVSTLELGDSALYLCASSWDSGANVLTFGAGSRLTVL.

The sample holds a few counts of this clone. The chain couples TRBV19 to TRBJ1-5, with 9 bases that match TRBD1. The CDR3 sequence is 16 residues long. CDR1 is LNHDA, CDR2 SQIVND, per germline (reference sequence). The junction had 2 bases not matched to a gene; V was cut back by 2 bases and J by 0 bases. The CDR3, as DNA: TGTGCCAGTAGTATATGGACAGGGGCTAGCAATCAGCCCCAGCATTTT. This gives the protein CASSIWTGASNQPQHF.

This clone has a single count. The rearrangement links TRBV7-3 to TRBJ1-6; no definite D call. This CDR3 has 16 residues. V was trimmed by 4 bases and J by 6 bases, leaving 16 bases between them. Germline values: CDR1 SGHTA, CDR2 FQGTGA. The CDR3 sequence: CASSSEVEGPNSPLHF. The CDR3 DNA reads TGTGCCAGCAGCTCGGAGGTTGAAGGGCCTAATTCACCCCTCCACTTT.

This rearrangement joins TRBV13 to TRBJ1-6; the D is unclear. V dropped 0 bases and J dropped 2 bases, with 11 bases sitting between them. Germline values: CDR1 PRHDT, CDR2 FYEKMQ (reference sequence). The CDR3 contains 17 residues. The CDR3 DNA is TGTGCCAGCAGCTTAGGCTTGACGGGGACCTATAATTCACCCCTCCACTTT. This translates into CASSLGLTGTYNSPLHF.